This TCR beta chain was documented in a study of cytomegalovirus exposure and HLA in healthy donors. Study context: Around 76% of roughly 400 genotyped donors fell in the Caucasian-associated ancestry cluster. General study findings and limits: Analyzed later, association rates of TCRs varied across HLA loci, with DRB1 most and HLA-C fewest. Researchers catalogued approximately 160 TCR beta chains as cytomegalovirus-associated.

PCR involved 60 Vbeta and 13 Jbeta primers. Measured with immunoSEQ multiplex PCR; TCRdb has only the in-frame clones, and not every one. This sample carries more than 100,000 clones, around 66% of them seen once, and the ten largest clones take 1.5%. The CDR3 loop spans 16 amino acids. Trimming cost V 4 bases and J 1 base; bases outside gene matches: 6. Germline-derived CDR1 and CDR2 are MGHDK and SYGVNS. Healthy bone marrow donors made up the donor group. This clone has more than one count but fewer than ten. No antigen is known for it. V is TRBV25-1 and J is TRBJ1-3; 8 nucleotides agree with TRBD1. Sequencing was carried out using PBMCs. The TCR was taken from a man between 18 and 29 years old in good health and CMV-seronegative. CDR3 coding DNA: TGTGCCAGCAGTGCGACAGGGGTTGTTTCTGGAAACACCATATATTTT. Its protein product is CASSATGVVSGNTIYF. Full variable domain (missing parts from reference TRBV25-1 and TRBJ1-3): EADIYQTPRYLVIGTGKKITLECSQTMGHDKMYWYQQDPGMELHLIHYSYGVNSTEKGDLSSESTVSRIRTEHFPLTLESARPSHTSQYLCASSATGVVSGNTIYFGEGSWLTVV.